A selection of T cell receptor beta chains follows, all from one sample in a study of T cells in Graves' hyperthyroidism and ophthalmopathy. TCRdb re-called the multiplex PCR reads with MiXCR, one entry per CDR3 protein. The sample shows 250,000 or so distinct CDR3 sequences, roughly 15% of them seen only once. Sequences were obtained from blood. Source of these receptors: a woman aged 50 to 60 with Graves' hyperthyroidism that later progressed to Graves' ophthalmopathy. The CDR3 runs from the conserved cysteine through the conserved F or W. The D gene is left open where the match is weak. Not all rows give a size; the values are once, few, many and, for expanded clones, a class.

CDR3: CSVFFSALEAFF
DNA: TGCAGCGTTTTTTTTTCGGCCCTTGAAGCTTTCTTT
V: TRBV29-1
length: 12
D: .
size: many
J: TRBJ1-1

CDR3: CASSPLAGDRETQYF
DNA: TGTGCCAGCAGCCCACTAGCGGGAGACCGAGAGACCCAGTACTTC
V: TRBV3-1
length: 15
D: TRBD2
size: many
J: TRBJ2-5

CDR3: CASSQGTSGRGNEQFF
DNA: TGTGCCAGCAGCCAAGGGACTAGCGGGAGAGGGAATGAGCAGTTCTTC
V: TRBV3-1
length: 16
D: TRBD2
size: .
J: TRBJ2-1

CDR3: CARRGGLGHEQYF
DNA: TGTGCCAGGAGGGGGGGACTAGGCCACGAGCAGTACTTC
V: TRBV28
length: 13
D: TRBD2
size: many
J: TRBJ2-7

CDR3: CATSEGRGTEAFF
DNA: TGTGCCACCTCCGAAGGTAGGGGCACTGAAGCTTTCTTT
V: TRBV19
length: 13
D: .
size: few
J: TRBJ1-1

CDR3: CASRPRGGASGNTIYF
DNA: TGTGCCAGCAGACCAAGGGGAGGGGCGAGTGGAAACACCATATATTTT
V: TRBV12-3/TRBV12-4
length: 16
D: .
size: once
J: TRBJ1-3

CDR3: CASSGGQGVPEAFF
DNA: TGCGCCAGCAGCGGAGGACAGGGGGTGCCTGAAGCTTTCTTT
V: TRBV5-1
length: 14
D: TRBD1
size: many
J: TRBJ1-1

CDR3: CASSLENQPQHF
DNA: TGTGCCAGCAGCTTAGAGAATCAGCCCCAGCATTTT
V: TRBV11-2
length: 12
D: .
size: many
J: TRBJ1-5

CDR3: CSATGTSGSSWSTDTQYF
DNA: TGCAGTGCTACCGGGACTAGCGGGAGTTCGTGGAGCACAGATACGCAGTATTTT
V: TRBV20-1
length: 18
D: TRBD2
size: .
J: TRBJ2-3

CDR3: CASTVLAGNTIYF
DNA: TGTGCCAGCACGGTACTAGCGGGAAACACCATATATTTT
V: TRBV28
length: 13
D: .
size: many
J: TRBJ1-3

CDR3: CSATAYSGGDEQFF
DNA: TGCAGTGCCACTGCGTACAGCGGGGGGGATGAGCAGTTCTTC
V: TRBV20-1
length: 14
D: TRBD2
size: once
J: TRBJ2-1